This is a list of T cell receptor beta chains from one sample in a study of graft-versus-host responses after intestinal transplantation. Assay: immunoSEQ multiplex PCR; the TCRdb copy retains only in-frame clones and omits some. The sample has about 88,000 clones; about 94% are singletons. Their cognate antigens are unknown. The sample consisted of unstimulated CD4+ T cells sorted from spleen or lymph node cells, taken before transplant. These receptors originate from a human donor who was the organ donor for an intestinal transplant. Each CDR3 is given without its conserved first and last residue. The order of the fields is CDR3 protein, clone size, V gene, J gene, CDR3 length. Size tells how often a clone was seen (once, few, many) or the class of an expanded clone, and some rows leave it out.

CDR3 protein: ASSYTLAGGPREQF; clone size: .; V gene: TRBV28; J gene: TRBJ2-1; CDR3 length: 14
CDR3 protein: ASRLGPEPTSTDTQY; clone size: .; V gene: TRBV12-2; J gene: TRBJ2-3; CDR3 length: 15
CDR3 protein: ASSHTPGTIWRETQY; clone size: .; V gene: TRBV14; J gene: TRBJ2-5; CDR3 length: 15
CDR3 protein: ASSLTPNQGYT; clone size: .; V gene: TRBV7-9; J gene: TRBJ1-2; CDR3 length: 11
CDR3 protein: ASSTWGLAGHQETQY; clone size: .; V gene: TRBV7-2; J gene: TRBJ2-5; CDR3 length: 15
CDR3 protein: ASSDRDTFYGYT; clone size: .; V gene: TRBV9; J gene: TRBJ1-2; CDR3 length: 12
CDR3 protein: ASTENQYYEQY; clone size: .; V gene: TRBV6-6; J gene: TRBJ2-7; CDR3 length: 11
CDR3 protein: AFVGEPNTGKLF; clone size: .; V gene: TRBV30; J gene: TRBJ2-2; CDR3 length: 12
CDR3 protein: ASSDHRGGYTEAF; clone size: once; V gene: TRBV5-4; J gene: TRBJ1-1; CDR3 length: 13
CDR3 protein: ASSQAQGTEAF; clone size: .; V gene: TRBV4-1; J gene: TRBJ1-1; CDR3 length: 11
CDR3 protein: ASSLIGGYQPQH; clone size: .; V gene: TRBV5-1; J gene: TRBJ1-5; CDR3 length: 12
CDR3 protein: ASSFTGTGGTEAF; clone size: .; V gene: TRBV5-1; J gene: TRBJ1-1; CDR3 length: 13
CDR3 protein: ASRSYSLNTGELF; clone size: .; V gene: TRBV5-1; J gene: TRBJ2-2; CDR3 length: 13
CDR3 protein: ASITSRGAGEAGGYT; clone size: .; V gene: TRBV5-4; J gene: TRBJ1-2; CDR3 length: 15
CDR3 protein: ASSEDRNTEAF; clone size: few; V gene: TRBV10-1; J gene: TRBJ1-1; CDR3 length: 11
CDR3 protein: ASSEQGLNGETQY; clone size: once; V gene: TRBV6-1; J gene: TRBJ2-5; CDR3 length: 13
CDR3 protein: ASSLHIPGNTIY; clone size: .; V gene: TRBV7-8; J gene: TRBJ1-3; CDR3 length: 12
CDR3 protein: ASSPGQASSYEQY; clone size: .; V gene: TRBV18; J gene: TRBJ2-7; CDR3 length: 13
CDR3 protein: ASSRDREPLTYGYT; clone size: .; V gene: TRBV19; J gene: TRBJ1-2; CDR3 length: 14
CDR3 protein: SAIRGWAGRSTDTQY; clone size: .; V gene: TRBV29-1; J gene: TRBJ2-3; CDR3 length: 15